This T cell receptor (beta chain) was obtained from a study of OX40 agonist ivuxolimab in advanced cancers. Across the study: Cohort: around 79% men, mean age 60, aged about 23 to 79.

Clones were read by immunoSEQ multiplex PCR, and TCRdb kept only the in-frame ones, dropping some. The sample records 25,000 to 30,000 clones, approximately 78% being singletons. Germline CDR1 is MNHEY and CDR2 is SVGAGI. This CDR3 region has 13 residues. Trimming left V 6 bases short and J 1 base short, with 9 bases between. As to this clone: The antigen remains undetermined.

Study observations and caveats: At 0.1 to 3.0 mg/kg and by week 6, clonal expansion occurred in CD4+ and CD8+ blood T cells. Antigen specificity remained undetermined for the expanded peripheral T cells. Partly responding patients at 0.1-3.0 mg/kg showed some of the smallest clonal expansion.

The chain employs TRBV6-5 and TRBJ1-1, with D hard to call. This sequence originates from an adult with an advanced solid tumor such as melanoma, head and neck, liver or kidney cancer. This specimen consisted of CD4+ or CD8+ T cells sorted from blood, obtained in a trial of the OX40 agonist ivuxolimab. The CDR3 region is CASRFNGNTEAFF. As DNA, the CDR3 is TGTGCCAGCAGATTCAACGGGAACACTGAAGCTTTCTTT.